This T cell receptor (beta chain) was captured in a study of somatic mutations in cytotoxic T cells in rheumatoid arthritis. Study overall: The researchers flow-sorted some T-cell populations stained with V beta antibodies and got nearly 100% purity, and these included V beta1+ cells sequenced for TCRB.

The data were produced by immunoSEQ multiplex PCR, yet TCRdb's version contains in-frame clones alone and is incomplete. The sample lists under 15,000 clones, 60% to 80% occurring once. Regarding this clone: Its antigen is undetermined.

Study results and caveats: Greater age accompanied higher CD8+ clonality in rheumatoid arthritis patients, a pattern that was absent in healthy controls. Nobody adjusted the slight TRBV07 underrepresentation in rheumatoid arthritis patients for multiple comparisons.

Purity of the CD4+ and CD8+ cells, isolated by positive magnetic bead selection, was checked by flow cytometry. This CDR3 is built from 14 residues. In germline, CDR1 is LNHDA, CDR2 SQIVND (reference sequence). V was clipped by 1 base and J by 3 bases, with 7 bases between them. The sequence derives from a man between 45 and 60 years old in good health. The specimen was CD8+ T cells sorted from blood. This rearrangement joins TRBV19 to TRBJ1-5; TRBD1 is a possible D gene (5 bases). The CDR3 loop is CASSIAGFNQPQHF. For the CDR3, the DNA is TGTGCCAGTAGTATAGCAGGGTTCAATCAGCCCCAGCATTTT.